These 27 T cell receptor beta chains originate from one sample sequenced in a study of blood T cell repertoires in COVID-19. Clones were sequenced by immunoSEQ multiplex PCR, and TCRdb holds only the in-frame ones, with some missing. The profile shows fewer than 200,000 clones, 84% of them singletons. Sequencing was carried out using PBMCs or T cells enriched from blood (not recorded which). The receptors derive from a man aged 50 to 59 who had recovered from COVID-19.

V usage is TRBV30 and J usage is TRBJ1-6, with D maybe TRBD1 (5 bases). V was trimmed by 4 bases and J by 5 bases, leaving 15 bases between them. The length of the CDR3 is 15 residues. CDR1 and CDR2 from the germline V gene are GTSNPN and SVGIG (reference sequence). The CDR3 sequence: CAWNRPGLDNSPLHF. The CDR3 region has the DNA TGTGCCTGGAACAGGCCAGGGCTCGATAATTCACCCCTCCACTTT.

Here the CDR3 reads CASSIGQANQPQHF. CDR3 nucleotides: TGTGCCAGTAGTATTGGGCAGGCTAATCAGCCCCAGCATTTT. This chain uses TRBV19 with TRBJ1-5; unclear D gene. Germline lookup yields CDR1 LNHDA and CDR2 SQIVND (reference sequence). The CDR3 has 14 amino acids. V shed 3 bases and J shed 4 bases, with 10 bases lying between them.

The chain has TRBV30 and TRBJ1-5; D may be TRBD1 (5 bases). This CDR3 is 15 amino acids long. Germline CDR1 is GTSNPN and CDR2 is SVGIG (reference sequence). The V gene lost 0 bases and the J gene lost 4 bases, with 13 bases spanning the gap. The CDR3 reads CAWSVHVGGNQPQHF. CDR3 bases: TGTGCCTGGAGTGTACATGTTGGGGGGAATCAGCCCCAGCATTTT.

This chain joins TRBV6-2 or TRBV6-3 and TRBJ2-7, with unresolved D. Germline assignment: CDR1 MNHEY and CDR2 SVGEGT. V was clipped by 4 bases and J by 3 bases, with 7 bases between them. The CDR3 is made up of 12 amino acids. The CDR3 nucleotides are TGTGCCAGCAGTTCCCCCGGCTACGAGCAGTACTTC. Amino acids: CASSSPGYEQYF.

The J gene is TRBJ1-1, the V gene TRBV4-3; 7 bases align to TRBD1. The CDR3 contains 15 residues. The junction had 7 bases not matched to a gene; V was cut back by 3 bases and J by 3 bases. Germline V lookup: CDR1 LGHNA, CDR2 YSLEER. CDR3 nucleotides: TGCGCCAGCAGCCAGGACACTCAGGGGGACACTGAAGCTTTCTTT. It specifies CASSQDTQGDTEAFF.

This clone was picked up one time. The V call is TRBV7-8, the J call TRBJ1-5, with a tentative D call TRBD1 (5 bases). V gave up 4 bases and J gave up 4 bases, with 11 bases separating them. The CDR3 consists of 14 residues. Germline V gene data show CDR1 as SGHVS and CDR2 as FQNEAQ. CDR3 nucleotides: TGTGCCAGCAGCTCCAGGGCTTCGAATCAGCCCCAGCATTTT. Amino acid sequence: CASSSRASNQPQHF.

The chain joins TRBV5-1 to TRBJ1-2; tentative D call: TRBD1 (6 bases). In germline, CDR1 is SGHRS, CDR2 YFSETQ. The CDR3 is 15 residues long. The V end lost 1 base, the J end lost 8 bases, and 18 bases lay between the germline ends. DNA for the CDR3: TGCGCCAGCAGCTTGACAGGGCAAACTGGTGGAGGCTACACCTTC. It codes for CASSLTGQTGGGYTF.

The chain couples TRBV6-6 to TRBJ1-3, with unresolved D. CDR3 size: 15 residues. V lost 7 bases and J lost 0, with 13 bases in between. Germline V gives CDR1 MNHNY, CDR2 SVGAGI (reference sequence). The CDR3 loop is CASTDLTVSGNTIYF. The CDR3 DNA sequence: TGTGCCAGCACCGACCTAACAGTCTCTGGAAACACCATATATTTT.

Only one count was recorded for this clone. This chain links TRBV12-5 with TRBJ2-1, with 9 positions matching TRBD2. Germline assignment: CDR1 LGHNT and CDR2 FRNRAP. J lost 5 bases, V lost 0 bases, and 8 bases had no gene match. There are 17 residues in the CDR3. The CDR3 region has the DNA TGTGCTAGTGGTTTGGTACTGGGCGGGGGGGCCAACAATGAGCAGTTCTTC. It yields the protein CASGLVLGGGANNEQFF.

The gene calls are TRBV10-3 and TRBJ1-2; D is ambiguous. CDR3 length: 13 amino acids. Germline-derived CDR1 and CDR2 are ENHRY and SYGVKD. V was clipped by 8 bases and J by 4 bases, with 14 bases between them. As DNA, the CDR3 is TGTGCCATCTCCCTTGCTGGAGGCTATGGCTACACCTTC. Translation: CAISLAGGYGYTF.

CDR3 residues: CASSMEPGVGPEAFF. CDR3 DNA sequence: TGTGCCAGTAGTATGGAACCAGGGGTGGGCCCTGAAGCTTTCTTT. The chain joins TRBV19 to TRBJ1-1, with D possibly matching TRBD1 (6 bases). CDR1 and CDR2 (germline): LNHDA, SQIVND (reference sequence). V was pared by 3 bases and J by 6 bases, with 17 bases between. This CDR3 comprises 15 residues.

This chain uses TRBV19 with TRBJ1-2; D gene unclear. CDR1 LNHDA and CDR2 SQIVND come from the germline V gene (reference sequence). V lost 5 bases and J lost 7, with 14 bases in between. The CDR3 length is 13 residues. The CDR3 bases are TGTGCCAGTAGTTCGGGGATACTTGGTGGCTACACCTTC. Its protein product is CASSSGILGGYTF.

The chain joins TRBV6-5 to TRBJ2-3; 12 bases fit TRBD2. V shed 4 bases, J shed 3 bases, and the junction held 5 bases outside the gene matches. From germline, CDR1 is MNHEY and CDR2 SVGAGI. The CDR3 runs to 16 residues. CDR3 protein: CASSSKTSGGTDTQYF. The CDR3 nucleotides read TGTGCCAGCAGTTCCAAGACTAGCGGGGGTACAGATACGCAGTATTTT.

The V call is TRBV4-1, the J call TRBJ1-6; 7 bases align to TRBD1. J was trimmed by 3 bases and V by 4 bases; bases with no gene match: 21. Germline-derived CDR1 and CDR2 are MGHRA and YSYEKL. The CDR3 is made up of 21 amino acids. The CDR3 nucleotides read TGCGCCAGCAGCCGTTACATATTGCCAGTATCACGGGACAGCTATAATTCACCCCTCCACTTT. Translation gives CASSRYILPVSRDSYNSPLHF.

The chain employs TRBV27 and TRBJ2-7, with 8 positions matching TRBD1. The CDR3 loop spans 14 amino acids. Germline-derived CDR1 and CDR2 are MNHEY and SMNVEV (reference sequence). After removal of 2 bases from V and 2 bases from J, the junction contained 2 bases not matched to a gene. CDR3 region: CASSLGQGTYEQYF. The CDR3 DNA reads TGTGCCAGCAGTTTAGGACAGGGAACCTACGAGCAGTACTTC.

The V call is TRBV19, the J call TRBJ1-5; D gene unclear. The CDR3 loop spans 15 amino acids. Trimming removed 0 bases at V and 6 bases at J, with 12 bases between. CDR1 is LNHDA and CDR2 is SQIVND in the germline V gene (reference sequence). CDR3 residues: CASSIEAGMVQPQHF. CDR3 nucleotide sequence: TGTGCCAGTAGTATAGAGGCGGGGATGGTTCAGCCCCAGCATTTT. Filled out from reference TRBV19 and TRBJ1-5, the complete variable domain reads DGGITQSPKYLFRKEGQNVTLSCEQNLNHDAMYWYRQDPGQGLRLIYYSQIVNDFQKGDIAEGYSVSREKKESFPLTVTSAQKNPTAFYLCASSIEAGMVQPQHFGDGTRLSIL.

The chain links TRBV18 to TRBJ1-5, with TRBD1 identical over 10 bases. The trim removed 6 bases at V and 6 bases at J, leaving 5 bases unmatched. The CDR3 extends over 14 amino acids. From germline, CDR1 is KGHSH and CDR2 LQKENI. CDR3 bases: TGTGCCAGCTCCCCGGGGACAGGGGCTCAGCCCCAGCATTTT. This encodes CASSPGTGAQPQHF.

The rearrangement links TRBV19 to TRBJ1-2, with D perhaps TRBD1 (5 bases). V was pared by 7 bases and J by 4 bases, with 16 bases between. The CDR3 consists of 14 residues. Germline values: CDR1 LNHDA, CDR2 SQIVND (reference sequence). The CDR3 is CASNDGTEGYGYTF. Written as DNA, the CDR3 is TGTGCCAGTAACGATGGGACGGAGGGCTATGGCTACACCTTC.

This clone is a singleton in its sample. The CDR3 reads CASSSTGDTNTGELFF. The CDR3 bases are TGCGCCAGCAGCTCCACGGGTGATACGAACACCGGGGAGCTGTTTTTT. The V gene is TRBV5-1, the J gene TRBJ2-2; D is unresolved. The length of the CDR3 is 16 residues. V lost 3 bases, J lost 0 bases, and 12 bases lay in between. Germline loops: CDR1 SGHRS, CDR2 YFSETQ. Using reference TRBV5-1 and TRBJ2-2 for the parts outside the CDR3, the full variable domain is KAGVTQTPRYLIKTRGQQVTLSCSPISGHRSVSWYQQTPGQGLQFLFEYFSETQRNKGNFPGRFSGRQFSNSRSEMNVSTLELGDSALYLCASSSTGDTNTGELFFGEGSRLTVL.

This clone was observed a single time. The chain recombines TRBV6-1 with TRBJ2-2; D is ambiguous. Germline-derived CDR1 and CDR2 are MNHNS and SASEGT. This CDR3 has 15 amino acids. V was shortened by 1 base and J by 0 bases, with 6 bases between the two germline ends. The CDR3 loop is CASSEGVANTGELFF. The CDR3 coding sequence is TGTGCCAGCAGTGAAGGCGTCGCGAACACCGGGGAGCTGTTTTTT.

This clone was detected once. V and J are TRBV30 and TRBJ1-1, with D perhaps matching TRBD1 (6 bases). Trimming removed 3 bases from V and 0 bases from J, with 23 bases in between. CDR1 GTSNPN and CDR2 SVGIG come from the germline V gene (reference sequence). The CDR3 sequence is 18 residues long. The CDR3 sequence is CAWSATLNRERMNTEAFF. For the CDR3, the DNA is TGTGCCTGGAGCGCGACCCTGAACAGGGAGCGAATGAACACTGAAGCTTTCTTT.

This chain uses TRBV7-9 with TRBJ2-7; TRBD1 matches at 8 bases. The trim removed 5 bases at V and 5 bases at J, leaving 8 bases unmatched. Germline lookup yields CDR1 SEHNR and CDR2 FQNEAQ (reference sequence). The CDR3 totals 14 residues. The CDR3 reads CASSKTGALNEQYF. CDR3 bases: TGTGCCAGCAGCAAGACAGGGGCGCTAAACGAGCAGTACTTC. Filled out from reference TRBV7-9 and TRBJ2-7, the complete variable domain reads DTGVSQNPRHKITKRGQNVTFRCDPISEHNRLYWYRQTLGQGPEFLTYFQNEAQLEKSRLLSDRFSAERPKGSFSTLEIQRTEQGDSAMYLCASSKTGALNEQYFGPGTRLTVT.

J is TRBJ2-3 and V is TRBV7-8; 13 bases agree with TRBD2. This CDR3 is built from 16 residues. V shed 4 bases, J shed 4 bases, and the junction held 5 bases outside the gene matches. Looked up from germline, CDR1 is SGHVS and CDR2 is FQNEAQ. CDR3 amino acids: CASSSTSGGVSDTQYF. CDR3 DNA: TGTGCCAGCAGCTCCACTAGCGGGGGGGTATCAGATACGCAGTATTTT.

DNA for the CDR3: TGTGCCAGCAGTTACTCGATAGGGGAAGTTAACACTGAAGCTTTCTTT. Translating it yields CASSYSIGEVNTEAFF. This chain uses TRBV6-5 with TRBJ1-1; weak D call: TRBD1 (5 bases). CDR3 size: 16 residues. Germline CDR1 MNHEY, CDR2 SVGAGI. V was shortened by 0 bases and J by 2 bases, with 13 bases between the two germline ends.

This clone was detected once. CDR3: CASSPPAAGGLFF. The CDR3 DNA reads as TGTGCCAGCTCACCACCCGCGGCCGGGGGGCTGTTTTTT. The chain links TRBV18 to TRBJ1-4, with TRBD1 as a possible D gene (5 bases). Germline V gives CDR1 KGHSH, CDR2 LQKENI. Deletions cut 0 bases from V and 14 bases from J, with 13 bases between. The CDR3 contains 13 residues.

The chain is built from TRBV6-2 or TRBV6-3 and TRBJ1-1, with 7 bases fitting TRBD1. Germline loops: CDR1 MNHEY, CDR2 SVGEGT. CDR3 length: 14 amino acids. With V trimmed by 4 bases and J by 1 base, 3 bases remained unmatched. CDR3 nucleotides: TGTGCCAGCAGTTTCAGGGGGAAGAACACTGAAGCTTTCTTT. This gives the protein CASSFRGKNTEAFF.

Only a few counts were recorded for this clone. The rearrangement uses TRBV1 and TRBJ1-1; the table's D call, TRBD1, has no DNA check behind it. TRBV1 is flagged as a pseudogene. The CDR3 loop spans 12 amino acids. The CDR3 bases are TGCACCAGCAGCCAATTTTACAGCGAAGCTTTCTTT. Its protein is CTSSQFYSEAFF.